The clone carrying this T cell receptor (beta chain) has more than one count but fewer than ten. Primers for the PCR totalled 60 Vbeta and 13 Jbeta. Method: immunoSEQ multiplex PCR; TCRdb's copy keeps in-frame clones and lacks some. The table has about 140,000 clones, 75% seen once. Likely unrecorded immune exposures existed in these nominally healthy donors. This entry is derived from a study of cytomegalovirus exposure and HLA in healthy donors. The TCR was taken from a man in his forties in good health and CMV-seronegative. The sample taken for sequencing was PBMCs.

The DNA for the CDR3 is TGTGCCTGGAGTAGGCAGGGGTACACTGAAGCTTTCTTT. Protein: CAWSRQGYTEAFF. The chain joins TRBV30 to TRBJ1-1; weak D call: TRBD1 (6 bases). Looked up from germline, CDR1 is GTSNPN and CDR2 is SVGIG (reference sequence). Trimming shortened V by 2 bases and J by 3 bases, and 10 bases separated the two germline ends. The CDR3 contains 13 residues.